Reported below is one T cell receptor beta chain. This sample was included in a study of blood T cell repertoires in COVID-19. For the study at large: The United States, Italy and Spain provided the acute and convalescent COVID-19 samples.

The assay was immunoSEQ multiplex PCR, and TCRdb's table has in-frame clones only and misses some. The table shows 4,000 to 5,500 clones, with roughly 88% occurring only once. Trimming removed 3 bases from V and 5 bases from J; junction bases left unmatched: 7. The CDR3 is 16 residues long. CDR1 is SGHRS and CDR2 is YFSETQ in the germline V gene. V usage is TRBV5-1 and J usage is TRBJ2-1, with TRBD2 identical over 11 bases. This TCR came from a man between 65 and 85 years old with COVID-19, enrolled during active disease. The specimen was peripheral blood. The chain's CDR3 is CASSSLAGGFHNEQFF. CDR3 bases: TGCGCCAGCAGCTCCTTAGCGGGAGGGTTCCACAATGAGCAGTTCTTC.